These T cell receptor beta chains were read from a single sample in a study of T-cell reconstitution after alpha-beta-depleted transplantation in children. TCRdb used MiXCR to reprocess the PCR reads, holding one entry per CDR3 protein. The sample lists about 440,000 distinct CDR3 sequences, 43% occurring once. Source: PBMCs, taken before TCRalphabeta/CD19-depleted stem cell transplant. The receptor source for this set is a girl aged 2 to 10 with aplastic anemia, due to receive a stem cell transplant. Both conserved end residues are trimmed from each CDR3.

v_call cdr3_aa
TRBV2 ASNHGASSNYGYT
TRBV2 ASRPSETQY
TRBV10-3 AISESQRNTDTQY
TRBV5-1 ASSRTSGGSRTDTQY
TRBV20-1 SARDPGLAGGTSYNEQF
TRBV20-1 SSRLAGSQETQY
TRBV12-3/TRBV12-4 ASSLWDSSYEQY
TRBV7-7 ASSDLLLHGNTGELF
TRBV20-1 SAPKSDGSSYNEQF
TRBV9 ASSGTPGPQPQH
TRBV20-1 SARLAGSYNEQF
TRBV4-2 ASMLGGATDTQY
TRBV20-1 SARDRVGSDYGYT
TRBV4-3 ASSQEATSDPSYNEQF
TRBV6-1 ASISSGYVNEQF
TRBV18 ASSRSLPGLAGEDTQY
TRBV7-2 ASSLVMTSGSYNEQF
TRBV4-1 ASSPRPGFTDTQY
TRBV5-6 ASSRVAGASTDTQY
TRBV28 ASSAGSPLETQY
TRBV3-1 ASSQDRLAGAYEQY
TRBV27 ASSSYREMNTEAF
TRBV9 ASRGGGANVLT